The present TCR beta chain was sequenced within a study of blood T cells in healthy people across ages (dated by TCRdb to 2015 to 2017). General notes on the study: In model experiments, roughly one uniquely barcoded TCR beta cDNA molecule per two T cells was captured by template switching. Using deep sequencing normalized with unique cDNA molecular identifiers, the study measured how TCR beta repertoire diversity changes with age. Four age groups were formed from the donors: young (average approximately 15 years), middle-aged (roughly 38), aged (about 62) and long-lived (around 82). To avoid experimental bias, donors of different ages were randomly spread across the sequencing lanes. The study analyzed two additional independent replicas of 1 million unique cDNA reads from the same blood draw for two donors, one aged 18 to 29 and one aged 80 or older. Overall study results and their limits: As age increased, observed TCR beta diversity per million T cells dropped in a roughly linear way, and a significant reduction was already evident by age 40. Compared with the aged group, the long-lived group had more naive CD4+ T cells, fewer expanded clones and increased TCR diversity, a pattern suggesting age selection. A strong correlation was found between observed TCR beta diversity and the percentage of naive T cells measured by flow cytometry. Estimates of total diversity from one million sequenced T cells were regarded as lower bounds and underestimates. Bulk unsorted PBMC profiling prevented conclusive comparison of naive and antigen-experienced compartments. Because donor CMV infection status was unknown, age-related changes in expanded clonotypes were potentially confounded.

Libraries were built with 5' RACE. The instrument was an Illumina HiSeq 2500. A second PCR of about 6 to 11 cycles was run with a J-beta primer mix and a sample-barcoded 5' primer. A unique molecular identifier was introduced onto each TCR beta cDNA molecule by a template-switch 5' adaptor carrying 12 random nucleotides. Each sample yielded at least 2.5 million CDR3-containing paired-end reads. First-strand cDNA synthesis was performed from all RNA using the Mint cDNA synthesis kit, with priming by a TRBC-specific oligonucleotide. All cDNA was treated with uracil-DNA glycosylase and then went through a first 18-cycle PCR with the universal primers M1SS and BC2_uni_R. Per the original workflow: Each sample was normalized by randomly selecting 1 million high-quality reads, each carrying a distinct molecular identifier. Instead of being binned into consensus sequences, reads that shared molecular identifiers were thrown out. CDR3 identification, clonotype clustering and error correction used MiTCR with a Q25 quality threshold and the strictest error-elimination algorithm. A nonparametric unseen species model with Euler transformation was used to estimate a lower bound on total TCR beta diversity. TCRdb reran the public reads through fastp at Q25 and MiXCR, keeping productive beta chains. Rows with a matching CDR3 protein are joined into one entry that keeps the most common DNA and genes. For this entry, the V and J calls and clone size follow TCRdb and not the study's own pipeline. In this sample the table shows fewer than 800,000 distinct CDR3 sequences, around half of which occur a single time. Under 35% of the sample comes from the top ten.

The junction shows trimming of 7 bases on V and 4 bases on J, plus 10 bases between the germline ends. The cysteine opens and the phenylalanine closes a CDR3 of 12 amino acids. Solely the CDR3 DNA is kept, with 36 bases framed from the first base. In the germline V gene, CDR1 corresponds to SQVTM and CDR2 to ANQGSEA. For this clonotype: It lacks a known antigen. No much larger clone is present one base from it, and per-base qualities are unavailable.

Donors were a few dozen systemically healthy Caucasian individuals from Russia aged 6 to 90 years. Each donor gave ten milliliters of peripheral blood, collected into EDTA-treated Vacutainer tubes. Ficoll-Paque density-gradient centrifugation was used to isolate PBMCs, with at least 7 million per sample. Total RNA, at least 6 micrograms per sample, was extracted from PBMCs with Trizol reagent. For every donor, flow cytometry on a PBMC aliquot measured the percentage of naive CD45RAhigh/CD27high T cells. The chain employs TRBV29-1 and TRBJ1-4; D gene: possibly TRBD1, on 6 matching bases. This sequence was found in a woman aged 55-70 years in good health. The sequenced sample was blood. The DNA is as follows: TGCAGCGCCTGGGACATTAATGAAAAACTGTTTTTT. This yields the protein CSAWDINEKLFF.